This T cell receptor beta chain comes out of a study of beta chain features in type 1 diabetes. The germline V gene encodes CDR1 SEHNR and CDR2 FQNEAQ (reference sequence). The CDR3 covers 15 residues. V dropped 2 bases and J dropped 5 bases, with 13 bases sitting between them. On this clone itself: What it binds is unknown.

Study conclusions and caveats: An over-representation of cells with high TCR expression could result from cDNA sequencing. Type 1 diabetes patients had TCRB CDR3s that were shorter (moderately but significantly so) in all four CD4+ subsets.

The entirety of the isolated RNA underwent reverse transcription, so expressed TCRB transcripts were sequenced. The method was immunoSEQ multiplex PCR; TCRdb's version includes in-frame clones alone and lacks a portion of them. The data contain about 48,000 clones, about 40% of them singletons. The chain recombines TRBV7-9 with TRBJ1-5, with D unresolved. Sequencing used Tregs from blood. This receptor was obtained from a man in his thirties or forties with type 1 diabetes. The CDR3 loop is CASSLYGNGDQPQHF. CDR3 coding DNA: TGTGCCAGCAGCTTATACGGGAACGGGGATCAGCCCCAGCATTTT.